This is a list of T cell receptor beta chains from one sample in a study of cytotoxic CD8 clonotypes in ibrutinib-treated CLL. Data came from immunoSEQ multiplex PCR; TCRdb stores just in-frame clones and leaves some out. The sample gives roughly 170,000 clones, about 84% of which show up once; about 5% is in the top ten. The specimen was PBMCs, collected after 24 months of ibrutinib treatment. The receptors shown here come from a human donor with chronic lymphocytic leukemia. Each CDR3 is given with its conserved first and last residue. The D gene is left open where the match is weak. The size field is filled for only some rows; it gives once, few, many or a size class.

cdr3_aa: CASSSFLGSSYNEQFF; cdr3_nt: TGTGCCAGCAGTTCATTCCTAGGGTCGTCTTACAATGAGCAGTTCTTC; clone_size: -; d_call: -; v_call: TRBV28; j_call: TRBJ2-1; cdr3_length: 16
cdr3_aa: CAWSAGGNQPQHF; cdr3_nt: TGTGCCTGGAGTGCGGGAGGCAATCAGCCCCAGCATTTT; clone_size: few; d_call: -; v_call: TRBV30; j_call: TRBJ1-5; cdr3_length: 13
cdr3_aa: CASSIRPRGRTNEKLFF; cdr3_nt: TGTGCCAGCAGCATCAGACCCAGGGGGAGGACTAATGAAAAACTGTTTTTT; clone_size: few; d_call: TRBD1; v_call: TRBV11-2; j_call: TRBJ1-4; cdr3_length: 17
cdr3_aa: CASSFSDNYEQYF; cdr3_nt: TGTGCCAGCAGTTTCTCAGACAACTACGAGCAGTACTTC; clone_size: -; d_call: -; v_call: TRBV6-5; j_call: TRBJ2-7; cdr3_length: 13
cdr3_aa: CASRRGNYGYTF; cdr3_nt: TGTGCCAGTAGGAGAGGGAACTATGGCTACACCTTC; clone_size: -; d_call: -; v_call: TRBV19; j_call: TRBJ1-2; cdr3_length: 12
cdr3_aa: CASSTGGTSTDTQYF; cdr3_nt: TGTGCCAGCAGTACCGGCGGCACTAGCACAGATACGCAGTATTTT; clone_size: -; d_call: -; v_call: TRBV2; j_call: TRBJ2-3; cdr3_length: 15
cdr3_aa: CAWSRSRRGEQYF; cdr3_nt: TGTGCCTGGAGTCGTTCTAGGAGGGGAGAGCAGTACTTC; clone_size: -; d_call: -; v_call: TRBV30; j_call: TRBJ2-7; cdr3_length: 13
cdr3_aa: CASRGTVINEKLFF; cdr3_nt: TGTGCCAGCAGAGGGACAGTAATTAATGAAAAACTGTTTTTT; clone_size: -; d_call: TRBD1; v_call: TRBV6-6; j_call: TRBJ1-4; cdr3_length: 14
cdr3_aa: CASRGGFGGWNYGYTF; cdr3_nt: TGTGCCAGCAGGGGGGGCTTCGGGGGATGGAACTATGGCTACACCTTC; clone_size: once; d_call: -; v_call: TRBV27; j_call: TRBJ1-2; cdr3_length: 16
cdr3_aa: CASSYDGVRNIQYF; cdr3_nt: TGTGCCAGCAGTTACGACGGGGTCCGGAACATTCAGTACTTC; clone_size: -; d_call: -; v_call: TRBV6-5; j_call: TRBJ2-4; cdr3_length: 14
cdr3_aa: CASSVAGGHPTTGELFF; cdr3_nt: TGTGCCAGCAGCGTAGCTGGCGGACACCCGACCACCGGGGAGCTGTTTTTT; clone_size: -; d_call: -; v_call: TRBV9; j_call: TRBJ2-2; cdr3_length: 17
cdr3_aa: CASSMSLVGTGELFF; cdr3_nt: TGTGCCAGTAGTATGTCACTAGTTGGCACCGGGGAGCTGTTTTTT; clone_size: -; d_call: -; v_call: TRBV19; j_call: TRBJ2-2; cdr3_length: 15
cdr3_aa: CSVEGLSQNTQYF; cdr3_nt: TGCAGCGTTGAAGGACTATCACAGAATACGCAGTATTTT; clone_size: once; d_call: -; v_call: TRBV29-1; j_call: TRBJ2-3; cdr3_length: 13
cdr3_aa: CASSGDRTLYEQYF; cdr3_nt: TGTGCCAGCAGTGGGGACAGGACGCTCTACGAGCAGTACTTC; clone_size: -; d_call: TRBD1; v_call: TRBV28; j_call: TRBJ2-7; cdr3_length: 14
cdr3_aa: CASSLGLPPTDTQYF; cdr3_nt: TGCGCCAGCAGCCTGGGACTACCCCCCACAGATACGCAGTATTTT; clone_size: -; d_call: TRBD2; v_call: TRBV4-1; j_call: TRBJ2-3; cdr3_length: 15
cdr3_aa: CASSSHRTGDGDEQFF; cdr3_nt: TGCGCCAGCAGCTCCCACAGGACAGGGGATGGAGATGAGCAGTTCTTC; clone_size: -; d_call: TRBD1; v_call: TRBV5-1; j_call: TRBJ2-1; cdr3_length: 16
cdr3_aa: CASKPGGTDTQYF; cdr3_nt: TGTGCCAGCAAGCCCGGAGGCACAGATACGCAGTATTTT; clone_size: -; d_call: -; v_call: TRBV7-2; j_call: TRBJ2-3; cdr3_length: 13